Sequencing of this TCR beta chain was carried out in a study of cytomegalovirus exposure and HLA in healthy donors. The PCR was carried out with 60 Vbeta primers and 13 Jbeta primers. Some clones are missing from TCRdb's copy, which holds only in-frame ones; the method was immunoSEQ multiplex PCR. The sample lists under 150,000 clones; over 65% were seen once. This receptor was obtained from a man aged 35 to 55 in good health and CMV-seropositive. The sequenced sample was PBMCs.

The CDR3 DNA follows: TGCAGCGTCCGAGGGACTAGCGGGAGGGGAGAGACCCAGTACTTC. This translates into CSVRGTSGRGETQYF. The V gene is TRBV29-1, the J gene TRBJ2-5, with 16 bases matching TRBD2. With V trimmed by 6 bases and J by 4 bases, 5 bases remained unmatched. The CDR3 loop spans 15 amino acids. The germline V gene encodes CDR1 SQVTM and CDR2 ANQGSEA.